The 31 T cell receptor beta chains below were found in one sample sequenced in a study of blood T cell repertoires in COVID-19. Here immunoSEQ multiplex PCR was the method, and the copy in TCRdb shows in-frame clones only, minus some. The top ten hold about 7% of the sample, which has roughly 200,000 clones, 80% seen once. The sample comprised peripheral blood. The receptor set was obtained from a man aged 65 to 79 with active or convalescent COVID-19.

This chain uses TRBV5-1 with TRBJ1-2, with D uncertain. CDR3 size: 13 residues. Germline CDR1 and CDR2: SGHRS and YFSETQ. Trimming removed 2 bases at V and 3 bases at J, with 8 bases between. The CDR3 region has the DNA TGCGCCAGCAGCTTATGGGAGGACTATGGCTACACCTTC. The encoded protein is CASSLWEDYGYTF.

The chain joins TRBV5-5 to TRBJ2-7; TRBD1 agrees at 7 bases. The CDR3 has 13 amino acids. V lost 1 base to trimming and J lost 3 bases; unmatched junction nucleotides: 1. CDR1 SGHKS and CDR2 YYEKEE come from the germline V gene (reference sequence). The CDR3, as DNA: TGTGCCAGCAGCTTGAACAGGGGCTACGAGCAGTACTTC. This gives the protein CASSLNRGYEQYF. The variable domain in full, with the rest retrieved from reference TRBV5-5 and TRBJ2-7, is DAGVTQSPTHLIKTRGQQVTLRCSPISGHKSVSWYQQVLGQGPQFIFQYYEKEERGRGNFPDRFSARQFPNYSSELNVNALLLGDSALYLCASSLNRGYEQYFGPGTRLTVT.

The CDR3 sequence is CASRWTSGNNEQFF. In nucleotides, the CDR3 is TGTGCCAGCAGATGGACTAGCGGGAACAATGAGCAGTTCTTC. The J gene is TRBJ2-1, the V gene TRBV6-5; TRBD2 matches 12 bases. The V gene end was trimmed by 6 bases and the J gene end by 5 bases; junction bases not matched to a gene: 2. This CDR3 is built from 14 residues. CDR1 and CDR2 from the germline V gene are MNHEY and SVGAGI.

CDR3 coding DNA: TGTGCCAGCAGCTTGGCCGGTACAGAGATTCAAAAACTGTTTTTT. Encoded protein: CASSLAGTEIQKLFF. The chain is built from TRBV5-8 and TRBJ1-4; D remains ambiguous. The germline CDR1 and CDR2 sequences are SGHTS and YDEGEE. CDR3 length equals 15 residues. V lost 0 bases to trimming and J lost 9 bases, with 15 bases between them.

In its sample, this clone was seen a few times. This chain uses TRBV28 with TRBJ1-2; maybe TRBD1 (6 bases). This CDR3 region has 14 residues. V dropped 3 bases and J dropped 2 bases, with 10 bases sitting between them. Germline CDR1 MDHEN, CDR2 SYDVKM. The CDR3: CASSLTGENYGYTF. CDR3 bases: TGTGCCAGCAGTTTGACAGGAGAAAACTATGGCTACACCTTC.

The CDR3 sequence is CASSLATNEKLFF. CDR3 sequence (DNA): TGTGCCAGCAGTCTTGCAACTAATGAAAAACTGTTTTTT. This chain connects TRBV5-6 to TRBJ1-4; D is undetermined. The germline CDR1 and CDR2 sequences are SGHDT and YYEEEE. CDR3 length: 13 residues. Deletions cut 5 bases from V and 0 bases from J, with 5 bases between.

This clone was detected a few times. This rearrangement joins TRBV27 to TRBJ1-1, with 7 bases lining up with TRBD1. The V and J ends lost 8 bases and 6 bases, in that order; junction bases with no gene match: 9. Germline assignment: CDR1 MNHEY and CDR2 SMNVEV (reference sequence). The CDR3 is 13 residues long. The CDR3: CASGPGGIAEAFF. CDR3 nucleotide sequence: TGTGCCAGCGGCCCAGGGGGGATCGCTGAAGCTTTCTTT.

The rearrangement links TRBV6-5 to TRBJ2-7; the match to TRBD1 covers 9 bases. J gave up 5 bases and V 5 bases, and 7 bases lay outside the gene matches. CDR3 size: 14 residues. Germline CDR1 MNHEY, CDR2 SVGAGI. CDR3: CASSLTGGGNEQYF. DNA of the CDR3: TGTGCCAGCAGTCTTACAGGGGGCGGAAACGAGCAGTACTTC.

The genes are TRBV2 and TRBJ2-1; maybe TRBD2 (6 bases). Trimming shortened V by 7 bases and J by 10 bases, and 11 bases separated the two germline ends. Looked up from germline, CDR1 is SNHLY and CDR2 is FYNNEI. This CDR3 spans 11 amino acids. CDR3 nucleotides: TGTGCCAGCACCGGCGGGATAGAGCAGTTCTTC. This encodes CASTGGIEQFF.

The V call is TRBV11-2, the J call TRBJ1-6; a weak D match, TRBD1 (6 bases). The germline V gene encodes CDR1 SGHAT and CDR2 FQNNGV. This CDR3 comprises 18 residues. Trimming cost V 5 bases and J 0 bases, with 17 bases left between them. CDR3 coding DNA: TGTGCCAGCAGCCTACTAACAGGGAGCAGCTCCTATAATTCACCCCTCCACTTT. Its protein is CASSLLTGSSSYNSPLHF.

The chain links TRBV28 to TRBJ1-5, with TRBD1 as a possible D gene (6 bases). V shed 4 bases and J shed 7 bases, with 11 bases lying between them. Germline V gene lookup returns CDR1 MDHEN and CDR2 SYDVKM. This CDR3 comprises 13 residues. The CDR3, as DNA: TGTGCCAGCAGTTACAACAGGGACCAGCCCCAGCATTTT. This codes for CASSYNRDQPQHF.

The rearrangement uses TRBV20-1 and TRBJ1-4, with a possible D match to TRBD1 (5 bases). The germline V and J ends were trimmed by 5 bases and 7 bases, with 8 bases remaining between them. CDR1 DFQATT and CDR2 SNEGSKA come from the germline V gene (reference sequence). CDR3 size: 11 residues. For the CDR3, the DNA is TGCAGTGCTGGGGGGGGTGAAAAACTGTTTTTT. Translating gives CSAGGGEKLFF.

This clone was counted only a few times. This rearrangement joins TRBV27 to TRBJ1-6; 11 bases match TRBD1. V trimming: 6 bases; J trimming: 10 bases; junction bases outside the gene matches: 8. Germline CDR1 and CDR2: MNHEY and SMNVEV (reference sequence). The CDR3 spans 15 residues. CDR3 protein: CASSPGQGAVSPLHF. CDR3 in DNA: TGTGCCAGCAGCCCCGGACAGGGGGCGGTCTCACCCCTCCACTTT.

The gene calls are TRBV19 and TRBJ1-2; TRBD1 is a possible D gene (5 bases). Germline V gene lookup returns CDR1 LNHDA and CDR2 SQIVND (reference sequence). Trimming pared 6 bases from V and 3 bases from J, leaving 17 bases between. The CDR3 has 15 amino acids. CDR3 loop: CASRTDRNTYYGYTF. The CDR3 DNA follows: TGTGCCAGTAGAACAGACAGAAACACCTACTATGGCTACACCTTC.

This rearrangement joins TRBV21-1 to TRBJ2-7; the tabulated D call, TRBD1, remains unverified against the DNA. TRBV21-1 is reported as a pseudogene. The CDR3 totals 20 residues. The CDR3 reads CASSNPLAGGHLRGTYEQYF. CDR3 nucleotides: TGTGCCAGCAGCAACCCACTCGCAGGGGGCCACCTGAGGGGAACCTACGAGCAGTACTTC.

V gene TRBV5-1 combines with J gene TRBJ2-1; D unresolved. This CDR3 has 15 amino acids. Germline CDR1 is SGHRS and CDR2 is YFSETQ. The V end was cut by 1 base, the J end by 8 bases, with 16 bases between. CDR3 residues: CASSLPLLDSDEQFF. The CDR3 DNA sequence: TGCGCCAGCAGCTTGCCCCTCCTAGATTCGGATGAGCAGTTCTTC.

The chain has TRBV3-1 (or the pseudogene TRBV3-2) and TRBJ2-5; TRBD2 matches at 7 bases. Germline trimming cut 3 bases from V and 3 bases from J; bases unmatched to any gene: 10. CDR3 length equals 16 residues. Germline V gives CDR1 LGHDT, CDR2 YNNKEL (reference sequence). The CDR3 DNA reads as TGTGCCAGCAGCCATAGACTAGCCGCTCGCGAAGAGACCCAGTACTTC. Its translation: CASSHRLAAREETQYF.

The V call is TRBV27, the J call TRBJ1-5, with TRBD1 as a possible D gene (5 bases). Trimming stripped 4 bases from V and 4 bases from J, with 8 bases between. Looked up from germline, CDR1 is MNHEY and CDR2 is SMNVEV (reference sequence). The CDR3 runs 13 residues. This CDR3 is CASSSRANQPQHF. The CDR3 DNA follows: TGTGCCAGCAGTTCCAGGGCAAATCAGCCCCAGCATTTT.

The rearrangement uses TRBV19 and TRBJ2-5, with TRBD1 matching over 12 bases. Germline V gene data show CDR1 as LNHDA and CDR2 as SQIVND (reference sequence). With V trimmed by 3 bases and J by 5 bases, 13 bases remained unmatched. The length of the CDR3 is 18 residues. The CDR3 DNA sequence: TGTGCCAGTAGTATGGAGGGACAGGGGGCAACGGGGAAGGAGACCCAGTACTTC. Its translation is CASSMEGQGATGKETQYF.

V usage is TRBV3-1 (or the pseudogene TRBV3-2) and J usage is TRBJ2-1; D remains ambiguous. Germline CDR1 and CDR2: LGHDT and YNNKEL (reference sequence). Trimming took 0 bases from V and 0 from J, leaving 12 bases between them. CDR3 length: 17 amino acids. The CDR3 DNA sequence: TGTGCCAGCAGCCAAGATCCAACGGTGAGCTCCTACAATGAGCAGTTCTTC. This codes for CASSQDPTVSSYNEQFF.

The chain couples TRBV10-2 to TRBJ1-4; 7 bases line up with TRBD1. The CDR3 covers 13 residues. Looked up from germline, CDR1 is WSHSY and CDR2 is SAAADI. Losses at the gene ends were 6 bases for V and 8 bases for J; bases not matched to a gene: 6. DNA of the CDR3: TGCGCCAGCAGAAGGGACAGCACCGAAAAACTGTTTTTT. This gives the protein CASRRDSTEKLFF.

The rearrangement joins TRBV28 to TRBJ1-2; 8 bases fit TRBD1. CDR1 is MDHEN, CDR2 SYDVKM, per germline. CDR3 length: 15 residues. Trimming at V came to 5 bases and at J to 3 bases, leaving 8 bases not matched to a gene. This CDR3 is CASSTGQGRDYGYTF. Here the CDR3 DNA reads TGTGCCAGCAGTACCGGACAGGGTAGAGACTATGGCTACACCTTC.

In its sample, this clone was seen a few times. V usage is TRBV11-2 and J usage is TRBJ1-4; 9 bases are a match to TRBD1. CDR1 is SGHAT, CDR2 FQNNGV, per germline. Germline trimming cut 5 bases from V and 7 bases from J; bases unmatched to any gene: 2. The CDR3 is made up of 13 amino acids. The CDR3, as DNA: TGTGCCAGCAGCCAGACAGGGGGTGAAAAACTGTTTTTT. It specifies CASSQTGGEKLFF.

A single count supports this clone. CDR3 in amino acids: CASSRDTGGLNTEAFF. The DNA of the CDR3 is TGCGCCAGCAGCCGGGACACGGGCGGATTGAACACTGAAGCTTTCTTT. The genes are TRBV5-1 and TRBJ1-1, with a possible D match to TRBD1 (6 bases). There are 16 residues in the CDR3. V dropped 4 bases and J dropped 0 bases, with 16 bases sitting between them. The germline V gene encodes CDR1 SGHRS and CDR2 YFSETQ.

The J gene is TRBJ2-5, the V gene TRBV18; 9 positions agree with TRBD2. The CDR3 sequence is 16 residues long. Losses at the gene ends were 0 bases for V and 2 bases for J; bases not matched to a gene: 4. CDR1 KGHSH and CDR2 LQKENI come from the germline V gene. The CDR3 loop reads CASSPPVLAGQETQYF. The DNA for the CDR3 is TGTGCCAGCTCACCACCGGTCCTAGCGGGACAAGAGACCCAGTACTTC.

V gene TRBV4-1 combines with J gene TRBJ1-1; tentative D call: TRBD1 (5 bases). Germline values: CDR1 MGHRA, CDR2 YSYEKL. V dropped 4 bases and J dropped 3 bases, with 12 bases sitting between them. The CDR3 has 14 amino acids. The CDR3 here is CASSPSGLYTEAFF. The CDR3 DNA is TGCGCCAGCAGCCCCTCAGGGCTGTACACTGAAGCTTTCTTT.

This clone was detected ten times or more. This chain links TRBV6-5 with TRBJ1-6; perhaps TRBD1 as D (6 bases). Trimming removed 7 bases from V and 14 bases from J, with 21 bases in between. CDR3 length equals 14 residues. Germline CDR1 and CDR2: MNHEY and SVGAGI. The CDR3 sequence: CASTQTGTGETLHF. CDR3 coding DNA: TGTGCCAGCACCCAGACAGGCACCGGGGAAACCCTCCACTTT.

This chain connects TRBV2 to TRBJ2-7; TRBD1 matches 8 bases. Trimming took 6 bases from V and 2 from J; bases not matched to a gene: 15. The germline CDR1 and CDR2 sequences are SNHLY and FYNNEI. The CDR3 runs to 17 residues. The CDR3 DNA sequence: TGTGCCAGCAGCGGGGACAGGAGGGCCTTAGTGGCCTACGAGCAGTACTTC. Translating gives CASSGDRRALVAYEQYF. Supplemented by reference TRBV2 and TRBJ2-7, the full variable domain reads EPEVTQTPSHQVTQMGQEVILRCVPISNHLYFYWYRQILGQKVEFLVSFYNNEISEKSEIFDDQFSVERPDGSNFTLKIRSTKLEDSAMYFCASSGDRRALVAYEQYFGPGTRLTVT.

J is TRBJ2-5 and V is TRBV30; perhaps TRBD1 as D (6 bases). Germline CDR1 is GTSNPN and CDR2 is SVGIG (reference sequence). The CDR3 runs to 13 residues. V lost 2 bases, J lost 0 bases, and 7 bases lay in between. This chain's CDR3 is CAWSTGYQETQYF. The DNA of the CDR3 is TGTGCCTGGAGTACAGGGTACCAAGAGACCCAGTACTTC.

The V gene is TRBV30, the J gene TRBJ2-3; 8 bases line up with TRBD1. Germline V gives CDR1 GTSNPN, CDR2 SVGIG (reference sequence). This CDR3 comprises 15 residues. V lost 2 bases to trimming and J lost 6 bases; unmatched junction nucleotides: 10. CDR3 bases: TGTGCCTGGAGTCCTTCAGGGGGCCCGGGGGATACGCAGTATTTT. It translates to CAWSPSGGPGDTQYF.

V usage is TRBV7-2 and J usage is TRBJ2-1, with a tentative D call TRBD2 (6 bases). Germline V lookup: CDR1 SGHTA, CDR2 FQGNSA. Trimming took 4 bases from V and 3 from J, leaving 13 bases between them. The CDR3 has 15 residues. CDR3 nucleotides: TGTGCCAGCAGCTCCGTGGGAGGATTCTACAATGAGCAGTTCTTC. It specifies CASSSVGGFYNEQFF.